The next 4 T cell receptor beta chains were all read from a single sample in a study of T cell clonality in common variable immunodeficiency. Libraries were prepared by immunoSEQ multiplex PCR; TCRdb keeps only in-frame clonotypes and omits some of them. The sample yields roughly 40,000 clones, without any singletons. Sequencing was performed on peripheral blood mononuclear cells. The source of these receptors is a person aged 18 to 70 in good health.

Of note for this clone: The CDR3 goes on 3 residues after the read ends, and that part is filled in from the germline J gene. The chain employs TRBV10-2 and TRBJ1-1, with TRBD1 matching 7 bases. V lost 1 base to trimming and J lost 3 bases; unmatched junction nucleotides: 11. The CDR3 spans 17 residues. Looked up from germline, CDR1 is WSHSY and CDR2 is SAAADI. CDR3 sequence reads: CASSEWEGAGWDTEAFF. The DNA read from the CDR3 is TGCGCCAGCAGTGAGTGGGAGGGGGCGGGATGGGACACTGAA.

This clone occurred many times. The missing CDR3 end, 3 residues past where the read stops, is filled in from the germline J gene. This chain joins TRBV20-1 and TRBJ2-7, with 10 nucleotides matching TRBD2. CDR3 length: 12 amino acids. CDR1 is DFQATT, CDR2 SNEGSKA, per germline (reference sequence). V lost 8 bases and J lost 3; bases outside the gene matches: 4. CDR3 bases read: TGCAGTATCCGACTAGCGGGCTACGAG. Its translation is CSIRLAGYE. The CDR3 reads in full as CSIRLAGYEQYF.

This clone was seen at least ten times. The read comes to an end 3 residues before the CDR3 does, leaving the germline J gene to fill in the end. This chain joins TRBV5-1 and TRBJ2-1, with TRBD1 matching over 8 bases. This CDR3 spans 17 amino acids. After removal of 4 bases from V and 0 bases from J, the junction contained 9 bases not matched to a gene. From germline, CDR1 is SGHRS and CDR2 YFSETQ. The DNA read from the CDR3 is TGCGCCAGCAGCGGGGGTTCCGGGACAGGCTCCTACAATGAG. Encoded protein: CASSGGSGTGSYNE. The entire CDR3 is CASSGGSGTGSYNEQFF.

Concerning this clone: The read terminates 3 residues before the CDR3 end, so the remaining end is supplied by the germline J gene. This sequence joins TRBV6-1 and TRBJ2-1; TRBD2 matches at 9 bases. The trim removed 1 base at V and 7 bases at J, leaving 8 bases unmatched. CDR3 length: 16 residues. CDR1 and CDR2 (germline): MNHNS, SASEGT. The CDR3 here is CASSEEVGGGGNEQFF. CDR3 DNA, as far as it was read: TGTGCCAGCAGTGAAGAGGTGGGCGGGGGGGGGAATGAG.